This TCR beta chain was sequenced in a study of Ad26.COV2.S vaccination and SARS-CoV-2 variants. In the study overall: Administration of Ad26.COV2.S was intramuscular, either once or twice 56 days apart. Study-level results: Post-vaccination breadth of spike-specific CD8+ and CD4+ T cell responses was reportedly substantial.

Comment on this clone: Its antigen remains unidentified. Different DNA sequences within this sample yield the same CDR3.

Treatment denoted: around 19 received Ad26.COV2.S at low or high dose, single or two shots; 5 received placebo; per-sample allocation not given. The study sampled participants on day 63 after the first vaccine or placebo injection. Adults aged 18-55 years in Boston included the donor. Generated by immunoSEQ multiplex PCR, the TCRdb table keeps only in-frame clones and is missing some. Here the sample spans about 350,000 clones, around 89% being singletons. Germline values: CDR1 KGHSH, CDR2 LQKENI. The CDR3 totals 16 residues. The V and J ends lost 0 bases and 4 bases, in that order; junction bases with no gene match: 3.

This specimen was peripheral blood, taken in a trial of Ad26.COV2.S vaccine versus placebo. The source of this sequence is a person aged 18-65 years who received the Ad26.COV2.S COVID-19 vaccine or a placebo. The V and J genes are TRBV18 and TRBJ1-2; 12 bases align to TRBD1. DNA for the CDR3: TGTGCCAGCTCACCACCCGGGACAGGGGGCGGCTATGGCTACACCTTC. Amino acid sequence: CASSPPGTGGGYGYTF.